This TCR beta chain was retrieved from a study of blood T cell repertoires in COVID-19. The assay was immunoSEQ multiplex PCR, and TCRdb's table has in-frame clones only and misses some. The top ten clones hold 1.6% of a sample with a few hundred thousand clones, approximately 88% of them seen once. Sequencing used peripheral blood. This TCR was sampled from a woman younger than 45 with COVID-19, enrolled during active disease.

The chain's CDR3 is CASAGTPSLNTGELFF. The CDR3 DNA sequence: TGCGCCAGTGCCGGGACACCGAGCCTGAACACCGGGGAGCTGTTTTTT. V gene TRBV4-1 combines with J gene TRBJ2-2, with D tentatively TRBD1 (6 bases). Germline V lookup: CDR1 MGHRA, CDR2 YSYEKL. The V end was cut by 9 bases, the J end by 1 base, with 18 bases between. The CDR3 is 16 amino acids.